The 12 T cell receptor beta chains below were found in one sample sequenced in a study of blood T cell repertoires in COVID-19. The method was immunoSEQ multiplex PCR; TCRdb's version includes in-frame clones alone and lacks a portion of them. Altogether roughly 250,000 clones are present, under 95% being singletons, with the ten largest covering approximately 2%. Source material: PBMCs or T cells enriched from blood (not recorded which). Receptors were obtained from a woman aged 18-30 years who had recovered from COVID-19.

The chain has TRBV6-2 or TRBV6-3 and TRBJ2-7, with a tentative D call TRBD1 (5 bases). Per the germline V gene, CDR1 is MNHEY and CDR2 is SVGEGT. The CDR3 covers 15 residues. Trimming removed 4 bases at V and 3 bases at J, with 16 bases between. DNA for the CDR3: TGTGCCAGCAGTTTATGGACACCTTCCAACTACGAGCAGTACTTC. It encodes CASSLWTPSNYEQYF.

The chain combines TRBV2 with TRBJ2-5, with 11 bases fitting TRBD2. The CDR3 sequence is 15 residues long. V trimming: 1 base; J trimming: 5 bases; junction bases outside the gene matches: 3. Germline CDR1 is SNHLY and CDR2 is FYNNEI. The chain's CDR3 is CASSEGASGRETQYF. CDR3 nucleotide sequence: TGTGCCAGCAGTGAAGGGGCTAGCGGGAGGGAGACCCAGTACTTC.

This chain joins TRBV5-1 and TRBJ1-2; TRBD1 might be the D (5 bases). This CDR3 has 18 residues. From germline, CDR1 is SGHRS and CDR2 YFSETQ. Trimming pared 4 bases from V and 5 bases from J, leaving 27 bases between. CDR3 residues: CASSRAGGDQTGPYGYTF. CDR3 in DNA: TGCGCCAGCAGCAGGGCGGGAGGGGACCAGACCGGTCCATATGGCTACACCTTC.

V and J are TRBV29-1 and TRBJ1-1; D unresolved. V was clipped by 4 bases and J by 4 bases, with 16 bases between them. The CDR3 has 14 amino acids. Germline V gene lookup returns CDR1 SQVTM and CDR2 ANQGSEA. CDR3 sequence reads: CSVGPRGGSTEAFF. The CDR3 DNA reads as TGCAGCGTTGGCCCGCGGGGAGGGAGCACTGAAGCTTTCTTT.

The gene calls are TRBV6-4 and TRBJ2-7, with TRBD1 matching 9 bases. V lost 6 bases and J lost 0; bases outside the gene matches: 6. The CDR3 has 15 residues. Germline V gene data show CDR1 as MRHNA and CDR2 as SNTAGT. The chain's CDR3 is CASRRQGDLSYEQYF. The CDR3 DNA is TGTGCCAGCAGGAGACAGGGGGACCTCTCCTACGAGCAGTACTTC.

This clone was recorded once. The chain has TRBV7-2 and TRBJ2-7; 12 nucleotides align to TRBD1. This CDR3 has 18 residues. With V trimmed by 3 bases and J by 3 bases, 12 bases remained unmatched. CDR1 and CDR2 from the germline V gene are SGHTA and FQGNSA. In nucleotides, the CDR3 is TGTGCCAGCAGCTTCGTTTCCGGGACAGGGGGCGGGAGCTACGAGCAGTACTTC. It is translated as CASSFVSGTGGGSYEQYF.

CDR3 DNA sequence: TGCGCCAGCAGCCAAGATAGGCAGGGGGGCTATGGCTACACCTTC. This sequence encodes CASSQDRQGGYGYTF. V and J are TRBV4-3 and TRBJ1-2; 7 positions agree with TRBD1. In germline, CDR1 is LGHNA, CDR2 YSLEER. V lost 0 bases and J lost 4; bases outside the gene matches: 5. The CDR3 sequence is 15 residues long.

The CDR3 DNA is TGTGCCAGCAGTTCACGGACATCCGTTAATGAGCAGTTCTTC. This sequence encodes CASSSRTSVNEQFF. The chain uses TRBV2 and TRBJ2-1, with D tentatively TRBD1 (5 bases). The CDR3 length is 14 residues. The germline gives CDR1 SNHLY, CDR2 FYNNEI. V lost 5 bases and J lost 7, with 15 bases in between.

The chain links TRBV19 to TRBJ2-7, with 11 bases that match TRBD2. Germline V gives CDR1 LNHDA, CDR2 SQIVND (reference sequence). The CDR3 is 15 residues long. The ends lost 3 bases at V and 7 bases at J; junction bases unmatched: 8. The CDR3 DNA is TGTGCCAGTAGTATTGGGACTAGCGGACCTACTGAGCAGTACTTC. It is translated as CASSIGTSGPTEQYF.

This rearrangement joins TRBV2 to TRBJ1-4; the match to TRBD1 covers 7 bases. CDR1 and CDR2 (germline): SNHLY, FYNNEI. Germline trimming cut 2 bases from V and 7 bases from J; bases unmatched to any gene: 13. The CDR3 spans 17 residues. CDR3 loop: CASSEWLPGTDSEKLFF. In nucleotides, the CDR3 is TGTGCCAGCAGTGAATGGTTGCCCGGGACAGACTCTGAAAAACTGTTTTTT. The full variable domain, completed using reference TRBV2 and TRBJ1-4, is EPEVTQTPSHQVTQMGQEVILRCVPISNHLYFYWYRQILGQKVEFLVSFYNNEISEKSEIFDDQFSVERPDGSNFTLKIRSTKLEDSAMYFCASSEWLPGTDSEKLFFGSGTQLSVL.

CDR3 nucleotides: TGTGCCAGCAGTACGGAGAGGGAAGGTCCTGGCTACACCTTC. Translated, it gives CASSTEREGPGYTF. This sequence joins TRBV6-5 and TRBJ1-2; D is undetermined. Per the germline V gene, CDR1 is MNHEY and CDR2 is SVGAGI. The CDR3 contains 14 residues. The V and J ends lost 5 bases and 7 bases respectively, with 17 bases between them.

For the CDR3, the DNA is TGTGCCAGCAGCATAGTAGCGGGCACAGATACGCAGTATTTT. It encodes CASSIVAGTDTQYF. The rearrangement uses TRBV5-6 and TRBJ2-3; maybe TRBD2 (6 bases). The germline CDR1 and CDR2 sequences are SGHDT and YYEEEE. The ends were cut back, 4 bases at V and 1 base at J, with 10 bases in the middle. The CDR3 consists of 14 residues. The full variable domain, its missing parts supplied by reference TRBV5-6 and TRBJ2-3, is DAGVTQSPTHLIKTRGQQVTLRCSPKSGHDTVSWYQQALGQGPQFIFQYYEEEERQRGNFPDRFSGHQFPNYSSELNVNALLLGDSALYLCASSIVAGTDTQYFGPGTRLTVL.